The present entry profiles one TCR beta chain with its context. The antigen remains undetermined. Measured with immunoSEQ multiplex PCR; TCRdb has only the in-frame clones, and not every one. The profile shows about 63,000 clones, more than 60% of them singletons. These data come from a study of early stage breast cancer tumors. About the study: Invasive lobular carcinomas made up about 30% of the 12 ER+/PR+/HER2- tumors. Overall study findings and caveats: Commonly generated sequences made up most enriched TCRB sequences shared between patients.

CDR3 length: 15 amino acids. CDR1 is MRHNA and CDR2 is SNTAGT in the germline V gene. The V end was cut by 2 bases, the J end by 1 base, with 9 bases between. The clonotype comes from a person aged 25 to 39 with breast cancer. The chain combines TRBV6-4 with TRBJ1-5; possible D gene TRBD1, 5 bases. The sample was blood. CDR3 nucleotide sequence: TGTGCCAGCAGTGACCCGGACACAAGCAATCAGCCCCAGCATTTT. Residues: CASSDPDTSNQPQHF.